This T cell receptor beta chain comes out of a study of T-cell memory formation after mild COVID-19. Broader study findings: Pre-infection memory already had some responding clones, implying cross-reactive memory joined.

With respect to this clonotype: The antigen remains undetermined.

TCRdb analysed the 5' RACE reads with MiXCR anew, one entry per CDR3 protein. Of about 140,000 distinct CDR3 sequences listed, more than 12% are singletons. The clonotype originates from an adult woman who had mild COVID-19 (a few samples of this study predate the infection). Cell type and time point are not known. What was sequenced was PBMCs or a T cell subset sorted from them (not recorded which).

The CDR3 region has the DNA TGCAGTGCTAGTGGGACCGATTTGGCTCAGTACTTC. Amino acid sequence: CSASGTDLAQYF. J is TRBJ2-4 and V is TRBV20-1; tentatively, D is TRBD1 or TRBD2 (5 bases each). The ends were cut back, 3 bases at V and 12 bases at J, with 15 bases in the middle. The CDR3 is 12 amino acids. CDR1 DFQATT and CDR2 SNEGSKA come from the germline V gene (reference sequence).